One and the same sample provided the 10 T cell receptor beta chains below, sequenced in a study of blood T cell repertoires in COVID-19 (dated by TCRdb to 2018 to 2020). The library was built by means of the immunoSEQ multiplex PCR assay. TCRdb mirrors the immuneACCESS table, restricted to in-frame sequences. Some clones are absent from its copies; in checked studies, under half trace to an unresolved V gene, and the reason for the others is unknown. A total of around 140,000 clones appear in this sample, more than 70% of them only once. Together, the top ten hold 25% to 30% of the sample. The sequenced sample was peripheral blood. These receptors originate from a human donor in a cohort sampled during active COVID-19.

This chain uses TRBV6-6 with TRBJ2-2, with 7 bases aligning to TRBD2. The CDR3 runs 12 residues. Germline trimming cut 8 bases from V and 3 bases from J; bases unmatched to any gene: 0. The germline V gene encodes CDR1 MNHNY and CDR2 SVGAGI (reference sequence). The CDR3 DNA reads as TGTGCCAGCGCGGGGGACACCGGGGAGCTGTTTTTT. Its translation is CASAGDTGELFF.

The CDR3 region is CASSVAGLAGNGEQYF. The CDR3, as DNA: TGTGCCAGCAGCGTAGCTGGCCTAGCGGGGAACGGAGAGCAGTACTTC. The gene calls are TRBV9 and TRBJ2-7; 9 bases line up with TRBD2. With V trimmed by 0 bases and J by 7 bases, 11 bases remained unmatched. This CDR3 has 16 residues. The germline V gene encodes CDR1 SGDLS and CDR2 YYNGEE.

The chain couples TRBV7-2 to TRBJ1-5; a weak D match, TRBD1 (5 bases). The CDR3 has 15 amino acids. Germline lookup yields CDR1 SGHTA and CDR2 FQGNSA. Trimming took off 2 bases at V and 6 bases at J, with 14 bases between the two ends. The CDR3 DNA reads as TGTGCCAGCAGCTTACTTGGAGGGGATAGTCAGCCCCAGCATTTT. Amino acid sequence: CASSLLGGDSQPQHF.

The rearrangement uses TRBV18 and TRBJ2-5, with D uncertain. Deletions cut 4 bases from V and 6 bases from J, with 15 bases between. In germline, CDR1 is KGHSH, CDR2 LQKENI. This CDR3 is built from 14 residues. The CDR3 region has the DNA TGTGCCAGCTCACTAAGTAGTCTCAAAAAGACCCAGTACTTC. It specifies CASSLSSLKKTQYF.

The chain is built from TRBV19 and TRBJ2-3, with 7 bases matching TRBD2. From germline, CDR1 is LNHDA and CDR2 SQIVND (reference sequence). Unmatched junction bases numbered 11, after V lost 5 bases and J lost 9 bases. The CDR3 length is 14 residues. The CDR3 coding sequence is TGTGCCAGTAGTTACGGGACTACCACAAGGACGCAGTATTTT. Translating gives CASSYGTTTRTQYF.

V gene TRBV23-1 combines with J gene TRBJ2-5; 9 nucleotides align to TRBD1. TRBV23-1 qualifies as an ORF whose function is uncertain. The CDR3 is 19 amino acids. With 0 bases clipped from V and 2 bases from J, the junction kept 13 bases outside the gene matches. CDR3 nucleotides: TGCGCCAGCAGTCAATCAGGGGACAGGGCCCTTGCTAATCAAGAGACCCAGTACTTC. It codes for CASSQSGDRALANQETQYF.

This chain links TRBV30 with TRBJ1-3, with D tentatively TRBD1 (6 bases). This CDR3 is built from 17 residues. V gave up 2 bases and J gave up 0 bases, with 17 bases separating them. Germline V lookup: CDR1 GTSNPN, CDR2 SVGIG (reference sequence). CDR3 sequence reads: CAWSPVGGPNSGNTIYF. The CDR3 nucleotides are TGTGCCTGGAGTCCGGTTGGGGGCCCCAACTCTGGAAACACCATATATTTT.

The chain uses TRBV10-3 and TRBJ1-2; D gene unclear. Trimming left V 2 bases short and J 4 bases short, with 8 bases between. This CDR3 has 13 amino acids. Germline V gives CDR1 ENHRY, CDR2 SYGVKD. CDR3: CAISESLLYGYTF. The CDR3 DNA follows: TGTGCCATCAGTGAGAGCCTGCTCTATGGCTACACCTTC.

The chain carries TRBV6-5 and TRBJ2-7, with D unresolved. Germline V CDR1 and CDR2: MNHEY, SVGAGI. The CDR3 is 13 residues long. Deletions cut 8 bases from V and 2 bases from J, with 13 bases between. CDR3 DNA: TGTGCCAGCTCTGCCACGAGAACCTACGAGCAGTACTTC. This codes for CASSATRTYEQYF.

The chain is built from TRBV19 and TRBJ2-7, with TRBD1 identical over 7 bases. Germline lookup yields CDR1 LNHDA and CDR2 SQIVND (reference sequence). Trimming cost V 3 bases and J 4 bases; bases outside gene matches: 6. The CDR3 has 14 amino acids. The CDR3 region is CASSITRGKYEQYF. The CDR3 bases are TGTGCCAGTAGTATTACCAGGGGGAAGTACGAGCAGTACTTC.